This T cell receptor (beta chain) was recorded in a study of Ad26.COV2.S vaccination and SARS-CoV-2 variants. As to this clone: Antigen: not known.

Trimming pared 4 bases from V and 0 bases from J, leaving 13 bases between. This CDR3 contains 17 residues. Germline V gene sequence: CDR1 SGHTA, CDR2 FQGNSA. Stated treatment: 15 to 20 received Ad26.COV2.S at low or high dose, single or two shots; 5 received placebo; per-sample allocation not given. Sample collection was performed on day 63 after the first vaccine or placebo injection. Study results and caveats: Responses of spike-specific T cells (both CD8+ and CD4+) reportedly showed substantial breadth after vaccination.

Assay used: immunoSEQ multiplex PCR; TCRdb lists only in-frame clones, some missing. The sample lists fewer than 600,000 clones, about 88% occurring once. The chain recombines TRBV7-2 with TRBJ2-6; D possibly corresponds to TRBD1 (5 bases). This sequence was found in a person aged 18-65 years who received the Ad26.COV2.S COVID-19 vaccine or a placebo. Sequencing used peripheral blood, obtained in a trial of Ad26.COV2.S vaccine versus placebo. This CDR3 is CASSSGQIDSGANVLTF. The CDR3 DNA sequence: TGTGCCAGCAGCTCTGGACAAATAGACTCTGGGGCCAACGTCCTGACTTTC.